This T cell receptor (delta chain) was recovered during a study of γδ T cells in repeated Plasmodium falciparum infection. TCRdb ran CATT on the multiplex PCR reads. The top ten hold around 8.1% of the sample, which has around 82,000 delta-chain clones, over 1.3% seen once. This clone was seen at least ten times. The protein TCRdb gives is from a much larger clone and does not agree with this DNA's translation at residue 12, likely a read error; the protein shown here comes from the DNA. Flow sorting of PBMC yielded separate Vgamma9/Vdelta2+ and Vdelta2-negative gammadelta T cell populations for bulk repertoire analysis. The CDR3 contains 20 residues. V shed 4 bases and J 2 bases; nucleotides not matched to a gene: 22. The germline gives CDR1 TSWWSYY, CDR2 QGS.

The chain has TRDV1 and TRDJ1; TRDD2 matches at 7 bases. What was sequenced was gamma-delta T cells from blood. The TCR sequence derives from a pool of human donors (malaria-infected and uninfected, not separated). Written as DNA, the CDR3 is TGTGCTCTTGGGGGGTCCTTTTTCCTACTCATGGTGATAGTAACCGATAAACTCATCTTT. It codes for CALGGSFFLLMVIVTDKLIF.